These T cell receptor beta chains were read from a single sample in a study of T cell changes during pregnancy in multiple sclerosis. The data were produced by immunoSEQ multiplex PCR, yet TCRdb's version contains in-frame clones alone and is incomplete. Among about 100,000 clones listed, approximately 92% were seen once. This sample comprised peripheral blood, obtained after pregnancy. Receptors were obtained from a female donor with multiple sclerosis, enrolled in a pregnancy study. The CDR3 runs from the conserved cysteine through the conserved F or W. A D gene is named only where the DNA matches it firmly. Some rows mark clone size as missing; the rest say once, few, many or name a class of expanded clone.

TRBJ2-5	TRBV29-1	.	TRBD2	CSVEPGLASETQYF	TGCAGCGTTGAACCGGGACTAGCGTCGGAGACCCAGTACTTC
TRBJ1-1	TRBV7-2	.	.	CASSLDWVGGTTEAFF	TGTGCCAGCAGCTTAGATTGGGTGGGGGGAACCACTGAAGCTTTCTTT
TRBJ2-7	TRBV11-1	.	.	CASSPTREAAQYF	TGTGCCAGCAGCCCCACCCGTGAGGCCGCGCAGTACTTC
TRBJ1-5	TRBV10-3	.	.	CAISESQGQPQHF	TGTGCCATCAGTGAGTCGCAGGGCCAGCCCCAGCATTTT
TRBJ2-5	TRBV7-6	.	TRBD1	CASSSLPETGAGRAQYF	TGTGCCAGCAGCTCACTCCCGGAAACAGGGGCTGGCAGGGCCCAGTACTTC
TRBJ2-7	TRBV6-5	.	TRBD2	CASSSWTSGYEQYF	TGTGCCAGCAGTTCCTGGACTAGCGGCTACGAGCAGTACTTC
TRBJ1-2	TRBV7-8	.	TRBD1	CASSPTGNGYTF	TGTGCCAGCAGCCCGACAGGGAATGGCTACACCTTC
TRBJ2-7	TRBV6-6	once	.	CASSPKRLSYEQYF	TGTGCCAGCAGTCCTAAGCGGCTATCCTACGAGCAGTACTTC
TRBJ1-5	TRBV2	.	.	CASSAESGGNQPQHF	TGTGCCAGCAGTGCGGAGTCGGGGGGCAATCAGCCCCAGCATTTT
TRBJ2-1	TRBV4-1	.	TRBD1	CASSQDRSPGQGADEQFF	TGCGCCAGCAGCCAAGACAGGAGTCCGGGACAGGGGGCCGATGAGCAGTTCTTC
TRBJ2-6	TRBV12-5	once	TRBD2	CASGFASGHTAGANVLTF	TGTGCTAGTGGTTTTGCTAGCGGGCACACGGCTGGGGCCAACGTCCTGACTTTC
TRBJ2-7	TRBV6-4	.	TRBD2	CASSDTAGGLGRYEQYF	TGTGCCAGCAGTGACACAGCGGGGGGGCTCGGGAGGTACGAGCAGTACTTC
TRBJ2-1	TRBV7-8	once	.	CASSLAMQGYNEQFF	TGTGCCAGCAGCTTAGCCATGCAGGGCTACAATGAGCAGTTCTTC
TRBJ2-7	TRBV4-3	.	.	CASSQDWKQGGDYEQYF	TGCGCCAGCAGCCAAGATTGGAAGCAGGGAGGCGACTACGAGCAGTACTTC
TRBJ2-7	TRBV5-1	.	TRBD1	CASRQGDEQYF	TGCGCCAGCAGACAGGGGGACGAGCAGTACTTC
TRBJ2-7	TRBV7-2	.	.	CASSPRRGTTYEQYF	TGTGCCAGCAGCCCGAGGAGGGGGACTACCTACGAGCAGTACTTC
TRBJ1-4	TRBV18	.	.	CASSPNSATNEKLFF	TGTGCCAGCTCACCCAACAGTGCAACTAATGAAAAACTGTTTTTT
TRBJ1-1	TRBV29-1	.	.	CSVVPTGLEAFF	TGCAGCGTTGTCCCCACAGGGTTAGAAGCTTTCTTT
TRBJ2-7	TRBV10-3	.	.	CAISDPAGGSYEQYF	TGTGCCATCAGTGACCCCGCGGGCGGGTCCTACGAGCAGTACTTC
TRBJ2-1	TRBV12-5	.	TRBD1	CASGLGQGAGEQFF	TGTGCTAGTGGTCTCGGACAGGGGGCCGGTGAGCAGTTCTTC
TRBJ2-5	TRBV6-6	.	TRBD1	CASSDPGQGSAQYF	TGTGCCAGCAGTGACCCGGGACAGGGGAGCGCCCAGTACTTC
TRBJ2-1	TRBV5-1	.	.	CASSLGGWGYNEQFF	TGCGCCAGCAGCTTGGGAGGGTGGGGCTACAATGAGCAGTTCTTC
TRBJ1-1	TRBV5-1	.	.	CASSLAGRVNTEAFF	TGCGCCAGCAGCTTGGCCGGCAGGGTGAACACTGAAGCTTTCTTT
TRBJ2-3	TRBV10-2	.	TRBD2	CASSLTSGRADTQYF	TGCGCCAGCAGTCTGACTAGCGGGAGGGCAGATACGCAGTATTTT